Shown below are 16 T cell receptor beta chains from a single sample sequenced in a study of CD8 T cells in Susac syndrome. Reverse transcription of 0.5 to 1 ug RNA was performed with random hexamers. TCRdb re-called the immunoSEQ multiplex PCR reads with MiXCR, one entry per CDR3 protein. The table includes 400,000 or so distinct CDR3 sequences, roughly 85% detected once. Material: CD8+ T cells from PBMCs. The receptor source for this set is a human donor with multiple sclerosis.

This chain uses TRBV9 with TRBJ2-7; D call uncertain. The CDR3 totals 13 residues. Germline values: CDR1 SGDLS, CDR2 YYNGEE. V lost 0 bases, J lost 2 bases, and 6 bases lay in between. CDR3 protein: CASSVAATYEQYF. The CDR3 bases are TGTGCCAGCAGCGTAGCGGCTACCTACGAGCAGTACTTC.

This clonotype was observed a handful of times. The genes are TRBV6-1 and TRBJ2-7; D may be TRBD1 or TRBD2 (5 bases each). This CDR3 contains 13 residues. The germline V and J ends were trimmed by 8 bases and 0 bases, with 11 bases remaining between them. Germline CDR1 is MNHNS and CDR2 is SASEGT. The CDR3 DNA follows: TGTGCCAGCGCCCCGGGGCCCTCCTACGAGCAGTACTTC. Its translation is CASAPGPSYEQYF.

The chain is built from TRBV28 and TRBJ2-5; D perhaps matches TRBD1 (6 bases). In germline, CDR1 is MDHEN, CDR2 SYDVKM. This CDR3 has 14 amino acids. With 4 bases removed from V and 0 bases from J, the gap between germline ends came to 9 bases. DNA for the CDR3: TGTGCCAGCAGTTACCGGGACAACCAAGAGACCCAGTACTTC. This translates into CASSYRDNQETQYF.

This clonotype was detected once. The gene calls are TRBV14 and TRBJ1-3; D remains ambiguous. The CDR3 is made up of 14 amino acids. Trimming left V 4 bases short and J 2 bases short, with 9 bases between. The V gene's germline CDR1 is SGHDN and CDR2 FVKESK. The CDR3 region is CASSPSGAGNTIYF. CDR3 nucleotide sequence: TGTGCCAGCAGCCCCTCCGGGGCTGGAAACACCATATATTTT.

The chain combines TRBV27 with TRBJ2-7; 8 bases match TRBD1. The trim removed 1 base at V and 1 base at J, leaving 6 bases unmatched. The CDR3 is 16 residues long. Germline assignment: CDR1 MNHEY and CDR2 SMNVEV (reference sequence). CDR3 DNA: TGTGCCAGCAGTTTATTGGGACAGGAGATATCCTACGAGCAGTACTTC. This codes for CASSLLGQEISYEQYF.

Only one count was recorded for this clonotype. The chain recombines TRBV19 with TRBJ2-7, with D unresolved. The germline gives CDR1 LNHDA, CDR2 SQIVND (reference sequence). The V and J ends lost 10 bases and 2 bases respectively, with 15 bases between them. This CDR3 spans 13 amino acids. CDR3 coding DNA: TGTGCCACCCCCTTGGGGTCACCCTACGAGCAGTACTTC. Protein sequence: CATPLGSPYEQYF.

The chain uses TRBV4-2 and TRBJ2-3; 9 nucleotides match TRBD2. Germline-derived CDR1 and CDR2 are LGHNA and YNFKEQ. The J segment lost 4 bases and the V segment lost 6 bases, leaving 8 bases of the junction unmatched. This CDR3 contains 15 residues. The DNA for the CDR3 is TGTGCCAGCAGGGGACTAGCTGGGGTGTCAGATACGCAGTATTTT. This sequence encodes CASRGLAGVSDTQYF.

The gene calls are TRBV29-1 and TRBJ1-5; no firm D call. CDR1 SQVTM and CDR2 ANQGSEA come from the germline V gene. This CDR3 has 12 amino acids. Trimming shortened V by 3 bases and J by 9 bases, and 12 bases separated the two germline ends. As DNA, the CDR3 is TGCAGCGTTGATTCAGGATCTGGGCCCCAGCATTTT. As protein: CSVDSGSGPQHF.

The count of this clonotype is one. This chain joins TRBV3-1 and TRBJ2-1, with 11 bases lining up with TRBD2. Per germline, CDR1 LGHDT and CDR2 YNNKEL (reference sequence). CDR3 length: 18 amino acids. J gave up 8 bases and V 0 bases, and 12 bases lay outside the gene matches. The CDR3 nucleotides read TGTGCCAGCAGCCAAGATATGGCCCTAGCGGGGGGTACGGATGAGCAGTTCTTC. It codes for CASSQDMALAGGTDEQFF.

This clonotype was counted only a few times. The chain couples TRBV27 to TRBJ2-3; unclear D gene. The V end was cut by 4 bases, the J end by 2 bases, with 7 bases between. This CDR3 comprises 13 residues. Germline V CDR1 and CDR2: MNHEY, SMNVEV (reference sequence). The CDR3 DNA follows: TGTGCCAGCAGTTCTACCTACACAGATACGCAGTATTTT. Translating it yields CASSSTYTDTQYF.

The genes are TRBV12-3 or TRBV12-4 and TRBJ2-3; 9 bases align to TRBD2. The CDR3 loop spans 15 amino acids. V lost 3 bases to trimming and J lost 2 bases; unmatched junction nucleotides: 3. CDR3 in DNA: TGTGCCAGCAGTTTTAGCGGGGGCCTCACAGATACGCAGTATTTT. It yields the protein CASSFSGGLTDTQYF.

The CDR3 reads CASSLTREGGYTF. The DNA for the CDR3 is TGTGCCAGCAGCTTGACCCGGGAAGGCGGCTACACCTTC. The chain joins TRBV6-1 to TRBJ1-2, with no clear D. Germline V gene data show CDR1 as MNHNS and CDR2 as SASEGT. Deletions cut 6 bases from V and 8 bases from J, with 16 bases between. This CDR3 region has 13 residues.

This rearrangement joins TRBV7-9 to TRBJ1-3, with D maybe TRBD1 (5 bases). Germline-derived CDR1 and CDR2 are SEHNR and FQNEAQ (reference sequence). V was trimmed by 1 base and J by 5 bases, leaving 15 bases between them. The CDR3 contains 16 residues. The CDR3 DNA is TGTGCCAGCAGCTTAGTCGGTGACAGTCGGCGAAACACCATATATTTT. It is translated as CASSLVGDSRRNTIYF.

The chain carries TRBV4-1 and TRBJ1-6; 8 bases line up with TRBD1. Looked up from germline, CDR1 is MGHRA and CDR2 is YSYEKL. V shed 0 bases and J 5 bases; nucleotides not matched to a gene: 6. The CDR3 runs to 17 residues. CDR3 sequence: CASSQEEAGGNNSPLHF. CDR3 in DNA: TGCGCCAGCAGCCAAGAAGAGGCAGGGGGCAATAATTCACCCCTCCACTTT.

V gene TRBV3-1 combines with J gene TRBJ2-1; D uncertain. V was cut by 5 bases and J by 5 bases, with 4 bases left in between. CDR1 and CDR2 from the germline V gene are LGHDT and YNNKEL (reference sequence). This CDR3 contains 11 residues. The CDR3 region is CASSFDNEQFF. The CDR3 DNA sequence: TGTGCCAGCAGCTTTGACAATGAGCAGTTCTTC.

The chain has TRBV20-1 and TRBJ2-7, with 12 positions matching TRBD1. Germline lookup yields CDR1 DFQATT and CDR2 SNEGSKA (reference sequence). V trimming: 0 bases; J trimming: 4 bases; junction bases outside the gene matches: 4. The CDR3 is 15 residues long. This CDR3 is CSARDRDRGLYEQYF. In DNA, the CDR3 is TGCAGTGCTAGAGATAGGGACAGGGGGCTGTACGAGCAGTACTTC.